The 6 T cell receptor beta chains listed next were all sequenced from one sample in a study of immune cell composition in non-small cell lung cancer. TCRdb keeps only in-frame clones here, not all; method: immunoSEQ multiplex PCR. Of some 3,200 clones detected, less than 85% appear once; the ten largest clones hold over 15%. Sequencing was performed on lung tumor tissue. These receptors were collected from a human donor with non-small cell lung cancer.

The chain recombines TRBV6-1 with TRBJ1-1; D uncertain. V lost 5 bases, J lost 8 bases, and 15 bases lay in between. Per germline, CDR1 MNHNS and CDR2 SASEGT. The CDR3 has 13 amino acids. CDR3 in DNA: TGTGCCAGCAGTCCCGTTGGAGGTATAGAAGCTTTCTTT. Residues: CASSPVGGIEAFF.

This chain uses TRBV2 with TRBJ1-3; TRBD1 might be the D (6 bases). Germline CDR1 reads SNHLY; CDR2 reads FYNNEI. The CDR3 loop spans 17 amino acids. The V end was cut by 0 bases, the J end by 0 bases, with 12 bases between. CDR3 bases: TGTGCCAGCAGTGAAGCGCTTCAGGGGCTCTCTGGAAACACCATATATTTT. Translated: CASSEALQGLSGNTIYF.

This sequence joins TRBV20-1 and TRBJ1-2, with D unresolved. V was trimmed by 5 bases and J by 4 bases, leaving 8 bases between them. Germline V lookup: CDR1 DFQATT, CDR2 SNEGSKA (reference sequence). The CDR3 is 11 residues long. CDR3 residues: CSAGTSYGYTF. In nucleotides, the CDR3 is TGCAGTGCTGGCACGTCCTATGGCTACACCTTC.

The rearrangement joins TRBV9 to TRBJ1-1; D possibly corresponds to TRBD1 (5 bases). The germline V gene has CDR1 SGDLS and CDR2 YYNGEE. V shed 4 bases and J shed 5 bases, with 15 bases lying between them. CDR3 size: 14 residues. CDR3 amino acids: CASSSRWGETEAFF. In DNA form, the CDR3 reads TGTGCCAGCAGCTCCCGCTGGGGGGAGACTGAAGCTTTCTTT.

The CDR3 loop reads CASSRTKWQETQYF. DNA of the CDR3: TGTGCCAGCAGCCGAACTAAATGGCAGGAGACCCAGTACTTC. The chain combines TRBV5-8 with TRBJ2-5, with unresolved D. Germline values: CDR1 SGHTS, CDR2 YDEGEE. The CDR3 contains 14 residues. Trimming cost V 4 bases and J 5 bases, with 15 bases left between them. The complete variable domain, with remaining parts taken from reference TRBV5-8 and TRBJ2-5, reads EAGVTQSPTHLIKTRGQQATLRCSPISGHTSVYWYQQALGLGLQFLLWYDEGEERNRGNFPPRFSGRQFPNYSSELNVNALELEDSALYLCASSRTKWQETQYFGPGTRLLVL.

A word on this clone: Mismatch with germline at one junction end may stem from a read error. The V gene is TRBV28, the J gene TRBJ2-2, with D uncertain. Germline V lookup: CDR1 MDHEN, CDR2 SYDVKM. This CDR3 has 13 residues. The CDR3 loop is CASLAGNTRELFF. The CDR3 DNA reads TGTGCCAGCTTAGCCGGTAACACCAGGGAGCTGTTTTTT.